Presented here are 4 T cell receptor beta chains from one specimen sequenced in a study of blood T cells in healthy people across ages. The authors ran a second PCR of 7 to 11 cycles using a sample-barcoded 5' primer and a J-beta primer mix. TCRdb re-called the 5' RACE reads with MiXCR, one entry per CDR3 protein. The sample shows fewer than 2 million distinct CDR3 sequences, more than 35% of them seen only once. The material sequenced was blood. Receptors were obtained from a human donor in good health.

This clonotype was detected only once. The rearrangement joins TRBV7-2 to TRBJ2-3, with D unresolved. Trimming cost V 5 bases and J 4 bases, with 10 bases left between them. In germline, CDR1 is SGHTA, CDR2 FQGNSA. The CDR3 runs 13 residues. The CDR3 DNA is TGTGCCAGCAGCCACTCCCCCCCAGATACGCAGTATTTT. It codes for CASSHSPPDTQYF.

This chain links TRBV20-1 with TRBJ2-4, with 11 bases identical to TRBD2. TRBJ2-7 matches the DNA end more closely, so the J call is doubtful. CDR3 length: 16 residues. The germline V gene encodes CDR1 DFQATT and CDR2 SNEGSKA (reference sequence). The DNA of the CDR3 is TGCAGTGCTAGACTCATGACTAGCGGGACCCCCTACGAGCAGTACTTC. Amino acid sequence: CSARLMTSGTPYEQYF.

The CDR3 loop reads CATSRDNGVGEQYF. In DNA form, the CDR3 reads TGTGCCACCAGCAGAGATAACGGGGTGGGGGAGCAGTACTTC. The rearrangement joins TRBV15 to TRBJ2-5; possibly TRBD1 or TRBD2 for D (5 bases each). This CDR3 has 14 amino acids. V lost 0 bases and J lost 11, with 16 bases in between. Germline assignment: CDR1 LNHNV and CDR2 YYDKDF (reference sequence). The whole variable domain, filled in from reference TRBV15 and TRBJ2-5, reads DAMVIQNPRYQVTQFGKPVTLSCSQTLNHNVMYWYQQKSSQAPKLLFHYYDKDFNNEADTPDNFQSRRPNTSFCFLDIRSPGLGDTAMYLCATSRDNGVGEQYFGPGTRLLVL.

This chain links TRBV6-5 with TRBJ2-5; 8 bases are a match to TRBD1. From germline, CDR1 is MNHEY and CDR2 SVGAGI. The V segment lost 6 bases and the J segment 0 bases; nucleotides outside the gene matches: 3. The CDR3 covers 14 residues. CDR3 in DNA: TGTGCCAGCAGGTTACAGGGGGACCAAGAGACCCAGTACTTC. Amino acids: CASRLQGDQETQYF.